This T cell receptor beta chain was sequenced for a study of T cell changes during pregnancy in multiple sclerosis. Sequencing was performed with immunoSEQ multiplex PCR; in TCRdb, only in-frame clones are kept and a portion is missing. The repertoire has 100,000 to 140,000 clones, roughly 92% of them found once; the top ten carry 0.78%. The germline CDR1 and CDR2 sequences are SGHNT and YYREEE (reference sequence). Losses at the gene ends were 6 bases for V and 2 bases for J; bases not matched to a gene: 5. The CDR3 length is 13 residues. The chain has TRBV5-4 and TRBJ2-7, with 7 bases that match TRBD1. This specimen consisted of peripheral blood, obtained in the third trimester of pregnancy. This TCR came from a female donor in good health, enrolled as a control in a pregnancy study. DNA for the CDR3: TGTGCCAGCAAAGACAGGGCGACCTACGAGCAGTACTTC. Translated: CASKDRATYEQYF.